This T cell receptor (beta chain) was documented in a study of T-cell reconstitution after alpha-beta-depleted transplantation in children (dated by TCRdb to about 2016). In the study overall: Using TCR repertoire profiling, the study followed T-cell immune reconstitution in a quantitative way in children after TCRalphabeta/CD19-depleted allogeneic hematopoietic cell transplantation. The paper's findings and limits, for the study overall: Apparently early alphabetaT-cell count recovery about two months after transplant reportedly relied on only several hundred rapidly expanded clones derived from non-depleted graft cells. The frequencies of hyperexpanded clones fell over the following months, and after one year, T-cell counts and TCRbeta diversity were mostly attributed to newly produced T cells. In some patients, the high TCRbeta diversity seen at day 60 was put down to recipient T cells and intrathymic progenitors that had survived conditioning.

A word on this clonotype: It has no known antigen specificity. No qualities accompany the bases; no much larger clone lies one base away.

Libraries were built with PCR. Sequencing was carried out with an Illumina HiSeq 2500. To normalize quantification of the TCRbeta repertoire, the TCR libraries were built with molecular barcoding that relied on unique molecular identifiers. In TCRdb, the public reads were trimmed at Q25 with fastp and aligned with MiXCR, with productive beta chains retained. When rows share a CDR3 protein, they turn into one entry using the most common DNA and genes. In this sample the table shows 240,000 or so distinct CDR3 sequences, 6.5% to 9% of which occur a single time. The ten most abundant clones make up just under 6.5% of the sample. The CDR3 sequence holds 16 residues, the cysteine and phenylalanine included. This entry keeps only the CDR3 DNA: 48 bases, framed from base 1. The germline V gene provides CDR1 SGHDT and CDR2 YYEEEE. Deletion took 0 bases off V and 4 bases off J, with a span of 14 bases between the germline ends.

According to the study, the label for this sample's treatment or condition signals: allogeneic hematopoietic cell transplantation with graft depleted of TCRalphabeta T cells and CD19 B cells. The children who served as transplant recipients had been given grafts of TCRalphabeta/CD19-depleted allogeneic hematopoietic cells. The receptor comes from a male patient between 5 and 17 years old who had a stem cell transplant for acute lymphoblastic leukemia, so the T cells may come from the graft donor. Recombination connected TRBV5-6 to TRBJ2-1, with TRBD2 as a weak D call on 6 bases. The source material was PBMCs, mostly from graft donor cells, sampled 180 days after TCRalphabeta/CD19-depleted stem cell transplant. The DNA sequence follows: TGTGCCAGCAGCTTGGTCCTTAGCGGTTTTTACAATGAGCAGTTCTTC. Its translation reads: CASSLVLSGFYNEQFF.